The clone carrying this T cell receptor beta chain appeared a few times. Its target is unknown. V was clipped by 3 bases and J by 14 bases, with 22 bases between them. This CDR3 has 14 amino acids. From germline, CDR1 is MNHNS and CDR2 SASEGT. RNA extraction gave at least 5 micrograms of total RNA per sample. This record belongs to a study of blood T cells in healthy people across ages. Study-level findings and limits: Donors of long life had a larger count of naive CD4+ cells and greater diversity than aged donors. Donor CMV infection status was unknown, possibly confounding age-related changes in expanded clonotypes.

The second PCR ran about 7 to 12 cycles with a sample-barcoded 5' primer and J-beta primers. All cDNA molecules were each tagged by a template-switch adaptor with 12 random nucleotides. TCRdb reprocessed the 5' RACE reads with MiXCR, giving one entry per CDR3 protein. The table has roughly 1.6 million distinct CDR3 sequences, around 36% seen once. The sample taken for sequencing was blood. This chain connects TRBV6-1 to TRBJ1-1; D possibly corresponds to TRBD1 (5 bases). The source of this sequence is a woman aged 25 to 39 in good health. The CDR3: CASSEGLAGNEQFF. The CDR3 DNA follows: TGTGCCAGCAGTGAGGGACTAGCGGGGAATGAGCAGTTCTTT.